This is a list of T cell receptor beta chains from one sample in a study of shared clonotypes between healthy human individuals. TCRdb's table, derived via immunoSEQ multiplex PCR, lists solely in-frame clones and lacks some. This sample yields over 2 million clones, of which 90% to 95% are seen a single time; 0.1% to 0.15% belongs to the top ten. Sequenced input: naive CD4+ T cells sorted from blood. These receptors were taken from a man aged 18 to 30 in good health. The CDR3 runs from the conserved cysteine through the conserved F or W. Fields, in order: V gene, D gene, J gene, clone size, CDR3 protein, CDR3 DNA. D genes are given only for firm matches. Clone size appears in some rows only: once, few, many, or a class for an expanded clone.

v_call: TRBV18; d_call: .; j_call: TRBJ2-3; clone_size: .; cdr3_aa: CASSPPAGEDTQYF; cdr3_nt: TGTGCCAGCTCACCACCGGCCGGCGAAGATACGCAGTATTTT
v_call: TRBV28; d_call: .; j_call: TRBJ1-5; clone_size: .; cdr3_aa: CASSFPGNQPQHF; cdr3_nt: TGTGCCAGCAGTTTCCCAGGCAATCAGCCCCAGCATTTT
v_call: TRBV5-6; d_call: .; j_call: TRBJ2-7; clone_size: .; cdr3_aa: CASSLYGYEQYF; cdr3_nt: TGTGCCAGCAGCTTGTACGGCTACGAGCAGTACTTC
v_call: TRBV5-1; d_call: .; j_call: TRBJ2-5; clone_size: .; cdr3_aa: CASSPMTNPRGTQYF; cdr3_nt: TGCGCCAGCAGCCCGATGACAAATCCCAGAGGGACCCAGTACTTC
v_call: TRBV30; d_call: .; j_call: TRBJ1-3; clone_size: .; cdr3_aa: CARSFNRVFPSGNTIYF; cdr3_nt: TGTGCCAGGAGCTTCAACAGGGTCTTCCCCTCTGGAAACACCATATATTTT
v_call: TRBV27; d_call: TRBD2; j_call: TRBJ2-1; clone_size: .; cdr3_aa: CASSLWGTSGTHEQFF; cdr3_nt: TGTGCCAGCAGTTTATGGGGGACTAGCGGGACCCATGAGCAGTTCTTC
v_call: TRBV4-3; d_call: .; j_call: TRBJ1-2; clone_size: .; cdr3_aa: CASSRVATENYGYTF; cdr3_nt: TGCGCCAGCAGCCGGGTGGCGACTGAGAACTATGGCTACACCTTC
v_call: TRBV28; d_call: .; j_call: TRBJ2-1; clone_size: .; cdr3_aa: CASSLNLIGSYNEQFF; cdr3_nt: TGTGCCAGCAGTTTGAACTTAATTGGCTCCTACAATGAGCAGTTCTTC
v_call: TRBV14; d_call: TRBD1; j_call: TRBJ2-7; clone_size: .; cdr3_aa: CASSSQTGGYEQYF; cdr3_nt: TGTGCCAGCAGCTCTCAGACAGGGGGCTACGAGCAGTACTTC
v_call: TRBV18; d_call: TRBD2; j_call: TRBJ2-1; clone_size: .; cdr3_aa: CASSQSAGGVENEQFF; cdr3_nt: TGTGCCAGCTCACAGAGCGCGGGGGGCGTTGAGAATGAGCAGTTCTTC
v_call: TRBV6-1; d_call: .; j_call: TRBJ2-7; clone_size: .; cdr3_aa: CAAGSDRTLGEQYF; cdr3_nt: TGTGCCGCCGGTTCCGACAGGACCCTCGGCGAGCAGTACTTC
v_call: TRBV19; d_call: TRBD1; j_call: TRBJ1-5; clone_size: .; cdr3_aa: CASSRDRASNQPQHF; cdr3_nt: TGTGCCAGTAGTAGGGACAGGGCGAGCAATCAGCCCCAGCATTTT
v_call: TRBV7-9; d_call: .; j_call: TRBJ2-7; clone_size: .; cdr3_aa: CASSLGGTAPTVRYEQYF; cdr3_nt: TGTGCCAGCAGCTTGGGCGGGACGGCTCCTACTGTCCGCTACGAGCAGTACTTC
v_call: TRBV10-3; d_call: TRBD1; j_call: TRBJ1-2; clone_size: many; cdr3_aa: CAISEGTAGDYGYTF; cdr3_nt: TGTGCCATCAGTGAAGGGACAGCCGGTGACTATGGCTACACCTTC
v_call: TRBV30; d_call: TRBD1; j_call: TRBJ2-1; clone_size: .; cdr3_aa: CAWSSGTGAVNEQFF; cdr3_nt: TGTGCCTGGAGTAGCGGGACAGGGGCCGTAAATGAGCAGTTCTTC